This TCR beta chain was sequenced during a study of control samples from healthy donors and cancer patients. The CDR3 has 13 residues. V lost 8 bases and J lost 1; bases outside the gene matches: 4. CDR1 and CDR2 from the germline V gene are LNHNV and YYDKDF (reference sequence). The count of this clone is one. Assay used: immunoSEQ multiplex PCR; TCRdb lists only in-frame clones, some missing. Altogether under 300,000 clones are present, roughly 87% being singletons, with the ten largest covering 13%. The sequencing input was PBMCs. The sequence was obtained from a woman in her fifties or sixties with lung cancer. The chain employs TRBV15 and TRBJ1-1, with 7 positions matching TRBD1. The CDR3: CATLRDRNTEAFF. The CDR3 DNA is TGTGCCACCTTACGGGACAGGAACACTGAAGCTTTCTTT. Looking up the rest from reference TRBV15 and TRBJ1-1 gives the full variable domain: DAMVIQNPRYQVTQFGKPVTLSCSQTLNHNVMYWYQQKSSQAPKLLFHYYDKDFNNEADTPDNFQSRRPNTSFCFLDIRSPGLGDTAMYLCATLRDRNTEAFFGQGTRLTVV.